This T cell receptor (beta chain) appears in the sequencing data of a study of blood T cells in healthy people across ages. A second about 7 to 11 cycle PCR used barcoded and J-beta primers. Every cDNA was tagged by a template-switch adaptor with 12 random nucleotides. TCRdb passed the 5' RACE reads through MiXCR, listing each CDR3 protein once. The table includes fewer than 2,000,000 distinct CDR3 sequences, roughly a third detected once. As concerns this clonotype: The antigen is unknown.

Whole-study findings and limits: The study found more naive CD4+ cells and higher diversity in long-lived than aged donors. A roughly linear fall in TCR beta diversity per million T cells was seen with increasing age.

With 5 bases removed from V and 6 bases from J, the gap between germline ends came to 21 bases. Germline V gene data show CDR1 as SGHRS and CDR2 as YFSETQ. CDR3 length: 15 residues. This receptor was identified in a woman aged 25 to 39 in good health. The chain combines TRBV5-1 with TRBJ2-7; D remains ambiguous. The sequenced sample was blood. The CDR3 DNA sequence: TGCGCCAGCAGTCCCCTCGAGATCGCGATGGGCGAGCAGTACTTC. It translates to CASSPLEIAMGEQYF. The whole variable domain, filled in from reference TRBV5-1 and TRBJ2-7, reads KAGVTQTPRYLIKTRGQQVTLSCSPISGHRSVSWYQQTPGQGLQFLFEYFSETQRNKGNFPGRFSGRQFSNSRSEMNVSTLELGDSALYLCASSPLEIAMGEQYFGPGTRLTVT.